This T cell receptor beta chain was identified during a study of molecular identifiers for immune sequencing clone quantification. Bulk TCR library preparation followed previously described methods with listed TCR primers. TCRdb re-derived calls from the PCR reads in MiXCR, one entry per CDR3 protein. The sample has approximately 97,000 distinct CDR3 sequences; roughly a quarter are singletons. Sorting captured naive CD8 T cells as CD8+CD4-CCR7+CD45RA+. Notes on this clonotype: The antigen is not known. This sequence may be a read error, since a much larger clone differs from it by one base.

CDR3 size: 15 residues. Germline V gene sequence: CDR1 LGHNA, CDR2 YSLEER. Findings of the study overall: The study found clones above 20 RNA copies held over 98% of effector molecules and under 1% in naive cells.

Sequencing was done on a sample of naive CD8+ T cells from blood, with Jurkat cell RNA spiked in. Noted subset: FACS-sorted CD8+CD4-CCR7+CD45RA+ naive T cells. This rearrangement joins TRBV4-3 to TRBJ1-2, with TRBD1 as a possible D gene (6 bases). The sequence was obtained from a human donor in good health. Some libraries in this study had Jurkat cell RNA spiked in. The CDR3 nucleotides read TGCGCCAGCAGCCAAAACCGACAGGCGTACTATGACTACACCTTC. This codes for CASSQNRQAYYDYTF.